Described below is a single T cell receptor (beta chain) sequence and its context. Authors' processing steps: Using reference gene primer amplification, nucleated cell counts were estimated. The table came from immunoSEQ multiplex PCR; TCRdb's copy has only in-frame clones and leaves some out. The V and J calls and clone size come from that table; D and trimming were worked out from the DNA. The repertoire holds hundreds of thousands of clones, with about nine tenths as singletons. This record belongs to a study of blood T cell repertoires in COVID-19. Sequenced sample: peripheral blood. This receptor was obtained from a man aged 55 to 69 who had recovered from COVID-19.

The CDR3 DNA sequence: TGTGCCATCAGGGACAGTTGGGCCCAAGAGACCCAGTACTTC. Encoded protein: CAIRDSWAQETQYF. The rearrangement uses TRBV10-3 and TRBJ2-5; tentative D call: TRBD1 (6 bases). CDR1 is ENHRY and CDR2 is SYGVKD in the germline V gene. The CDR3 spans 14 residues. Trimming took off 6 bases at V and 1 base at J, with 12 bases between the two ends.